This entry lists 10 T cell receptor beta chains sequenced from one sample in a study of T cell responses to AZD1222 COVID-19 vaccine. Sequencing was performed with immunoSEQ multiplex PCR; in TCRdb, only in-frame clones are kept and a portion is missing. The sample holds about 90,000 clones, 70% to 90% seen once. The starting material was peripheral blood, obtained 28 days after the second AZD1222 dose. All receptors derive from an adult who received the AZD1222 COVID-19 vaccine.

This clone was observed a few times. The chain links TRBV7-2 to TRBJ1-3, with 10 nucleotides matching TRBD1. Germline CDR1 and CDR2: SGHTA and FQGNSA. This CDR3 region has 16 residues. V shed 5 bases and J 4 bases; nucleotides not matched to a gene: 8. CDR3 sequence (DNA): TGTGCCAGCAGCGTGACAGGGGGCGCATCAGGAAACACCATATATTTT. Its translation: CASSVTGGASGNTIYF. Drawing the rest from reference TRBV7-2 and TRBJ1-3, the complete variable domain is GAGVSQSPSNKVTEKGKDVELRCDPISGHTALYWYRQSLGQGLEFLIYFQGNSAPDKSGLPSDRFSAERTGGSVSTLTIQRTQQEDSAVYLCASSVTGGASGNTIYFGEGSWLTVV.

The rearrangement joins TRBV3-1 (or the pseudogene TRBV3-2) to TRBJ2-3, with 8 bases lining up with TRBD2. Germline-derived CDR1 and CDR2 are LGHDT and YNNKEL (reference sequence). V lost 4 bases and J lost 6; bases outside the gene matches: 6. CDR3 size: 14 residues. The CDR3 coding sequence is TGTGCCAGCAGCCCCATGGCGGGGGGTGATACGCAGTATTTT. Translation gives CASSPMAGGDTQYF.

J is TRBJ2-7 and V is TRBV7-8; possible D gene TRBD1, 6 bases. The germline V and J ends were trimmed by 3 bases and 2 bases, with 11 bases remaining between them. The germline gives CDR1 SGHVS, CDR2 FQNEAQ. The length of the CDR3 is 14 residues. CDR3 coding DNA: TGTGCCAGCAGCTTCCGGGACAAGCCCTACGAGCAGTACTTC. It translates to CASSFRDKPYEQYF.

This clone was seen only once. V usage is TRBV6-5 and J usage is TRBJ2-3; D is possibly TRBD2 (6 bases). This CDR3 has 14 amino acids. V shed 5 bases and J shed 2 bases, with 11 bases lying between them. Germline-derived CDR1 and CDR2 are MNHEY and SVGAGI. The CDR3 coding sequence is TGTGCCAGCAGTCCGGGACTCTTCACAGATACGCAGTATTTT. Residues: CASSPGLFTDTQYF.

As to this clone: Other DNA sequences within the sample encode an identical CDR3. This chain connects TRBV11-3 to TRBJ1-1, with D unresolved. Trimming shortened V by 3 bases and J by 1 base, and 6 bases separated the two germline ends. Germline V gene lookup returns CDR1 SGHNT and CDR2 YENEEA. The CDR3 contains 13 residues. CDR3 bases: TGTGCCAGCAGCTTGGAAGAGAACACTGAAGCTTTCTTT. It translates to CASSLEENTEAFF.

The CDR3 region has the DNA TGTGCCAGCAGCATATGGACACCCTCTGGGGCCAACGTCCTGACTTTC. Amino acids: CASSIWTPSGANVLTF. The rearrangement links TRBV7-8 to TRBJ2-6; D possibly corresponds to TRBD1 (5 bases). CDR1 is SGHVS and CDR2 is FQNEAQ in the germline V gene. V was trimmed by 5 bases and J by 0 bases, leaving 11 bases between them. The CDR3 contains 16 residues. Full variable domain (rest looked up from reference TRBV7-8 and TRBJ2-6): GAGVSQSPRYKVAKRGQDVALRCDPISGHVSLFWYQQALGQGPEFLTYFQNEAQLDKSGLPSDRFFAERPEGSVSTLKIQRTQQEDSAVYLCASSIWTPSGANVLTFGAGSRLTVL.

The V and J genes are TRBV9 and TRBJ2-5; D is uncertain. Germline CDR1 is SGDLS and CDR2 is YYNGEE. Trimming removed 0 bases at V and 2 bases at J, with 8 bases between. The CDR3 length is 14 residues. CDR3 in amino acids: CASSVEPDQETQYF. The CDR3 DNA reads TGTGCCAGCAGCGTAGAGCCGGATCAAGAGACCCAGTACTTC. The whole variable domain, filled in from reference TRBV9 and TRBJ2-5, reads DSGVTQTPKHLITATGQRVTLRCSPRSGDLSVYWYQQSLDQGLQFLIQYYNGEERAKGNILERFSAQQFPDLHSELNLSSLELGDSALYFCASSVEPDQETQYFGPGTRLLVL.

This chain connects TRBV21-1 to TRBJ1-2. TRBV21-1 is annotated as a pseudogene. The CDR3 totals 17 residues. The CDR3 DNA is TGTGCCAGCAGCAAAAGGGTAAGGGAGGGGCCCAGCTATGGCTACACCTTC. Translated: CASSKRVREGPSYGYTF.

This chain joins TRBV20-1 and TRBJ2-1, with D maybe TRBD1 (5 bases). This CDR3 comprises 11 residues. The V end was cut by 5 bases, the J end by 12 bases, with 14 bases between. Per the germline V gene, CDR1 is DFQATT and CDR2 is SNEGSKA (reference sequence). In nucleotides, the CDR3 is TGCAGTGCTTCACGACAGAACTGGCAGTTCTTC. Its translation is CSASRQNWQFF.

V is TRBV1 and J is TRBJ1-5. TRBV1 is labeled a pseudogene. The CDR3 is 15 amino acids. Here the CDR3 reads CTSGGKVHFNQPQHF. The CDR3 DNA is TGCACCAGCGGTGGTAAGGTCCATTTTAATCAGCCCCAGCATTTT.